Given below is one T cell receptor beta chain in context. The antigen this receptor binds is unknown. Qualities for individual bases were not recorded, and no much larger clone is one base off. The CDR3 sequence holds 13 residues, the cysteine and phenylalanine included. The CDR3 DNA has 39 bases and is translated from base 1. Trimming leaves V shorter by 5 bases and J shorter by 4 bases, with the junction holding 4 bases beyond the gene matches. In the germline V gene, CDR1 corresponds to SQVTM and CDR2 to ANQGSEA. The sample belongs to a study of cytomegalovirus exposure and HLA in healthy donors (dated by TCRdb to 2017 to 2019). General notes on the study: An earlier analysis of 587 of the donors reported approximately 280 Gb of sequence data and 95 million to 120 million unique TCR beta sequences obtained from some 170 million T cells. A later analysis re-examined previously published TCR beta repertoires from several hundred donors and added high-resolution HLA genotyping to investigate patterns of TCR occurrence. Roughly 310 gigabases of sequencing data and 70 million to 85 million unique TCR sequences were included in an early release covering over 600 HLA-typed donors. Roughly five DR-DQ haplotypes were handled as single units for association and clustering because linkage in the cohort was strong. Besides the first cohort of around 700 subjects, a separate validation cohort made up of over a hundred different subjects was used. To predict cytomegalovirus infection status, the study combined high-throughput TCR immunosequencing, statistical association of individual TCRs with disease status, and machine learning. Of the 300 to 400 genotyped donors, approximately 83% fell in the genetic ancestry cluster associated with self-reported Caucasian donors. The study profiled the T cell repertoires of under 700 subjects by immunosequencing and related them to cytomegalovirus serostatus. The aim of the study was to test whether cataloging public T cell receptors could identify signatures of past pathogen exposure. The number of donors typed differed by locus, with roughly 629-640 for A, B, C, DRB1 and DQB1, more than 500 for DQA1, about 610 for DPA1, and 472 for DPB1. Alongside the repertoire data, information on donor age, sex, ethnicity and CMV serostatus was compiled. All discovery cohort repertoires had been generated using a single sequencing platform. In the later analysis, no new phenotypic data were used to find candidate immune exposures; instead, reliance was placed on TCR beta sequences and their occurrence across donors. Both class I and class II loci were covered by HLA typing, at four-digit resolution. In a later genetic analysis, genome-wide SNP genotypes for about three fifths of the 666 donors were used, and that subset was treated as a discovery cohort. Among roughly 400 genotyped donors of the cohort, an average of approximately 240,000 unique TCR beta nucleotide sequences was sequenced per donor, of which 15% to 20% were non-productive. An earlier analysis of about 620 of the donors applied high-throughput TCR beta sequencing to assess whether each TCR beta V gene segment acted as functional or pseudogenic.

The receptor library was made with the immunoSEQ multiplex PCR assay. The multiplex PCR relied on a mix of 60 forward primers for TCR Vbeta segments and 13 reverse primers for TCR Jbeta segments. The CDR3 region of rearranged TCR beta genes was amplified from genomic DNA with a multiplex PCR assay. Amplified TCR beta libraries were sequenced as 87-base-pair reads on the Illumina HiSeq System. As for how the authors treated the data: A later analysis counted 65 million to 90 million unique TCR beta chains across the 650 to 800 repertoires, and 9 million to 14 million of these chains were shared by at least two donors. Raw reads were error-corrected and collapsed into unique sequences with a nearest-neighbor algorithm that merged closely related sequences to remove PCR and sequencing errors. Alignment of CDR3 sequences to IMGT reference sequences was used to assign V, D and J gene segments. For a sequence to be retained, a match of at least six nucleotides was required to both a V gene segment and a J gene segment. Rearrangements were classified as productive when the CDR3 lacked stop codons and remained in frame with V and J, and all other rearrangements were classified as non-productive. CDR3 was defined by IMGT convention, running from the second conserved V-encoded cysteine to the conserved J-encoded phenylalanine. In an earlier analysis of 550 to 650 of the donors, sequences lacking an unambiguous match to a single V gene segment were excluded. An earlier analysis of 450 to 650 of the donors called V segments functional above 56.7% productive rearrangements and segregating when the between-donor standard deviation exceeded 5%. A statistical classification framework was developed to diagnose cytomegalovirus status using the catalog of TCR beta chain sequences. In a later analysis, V and J genes were assigned by comparing TCR nucleotide sequences against IMGT/GENE-DB human TR gene sequences. In a later analysis, CDR3 sequences and most-parsimonious VDJ recombination scenarios were assigned using the TCRdist pipeline. In a later analysis, every TCR beta chain was defined by the combination of its CDR3 amino acid sequence and its V-gene family, and reads without a unique V-gene family were dropped. In a later analysis, around 600 highly shared, low-generation-probability nucleotide sequences were removed to address suspected cross-contamination and a sequencing artifact. In a later analysis, a clonal expansion index for each public chain was calculated from normalized within-repertoire ranks of inferred template counts. In a later analysis, generation probabilities were computed with a VDJ recombination model fitted to out-of-frame rearrangements, and the resulting probabilities were checked against IGoR. In a later analysis, hypergeometric tests were used to score TCR-TCR, TCR-HLA and TCR-CMV co-occurrence, with a repertoire-size bias correction applied to TCR pairs. In a later analysis, false discovery rates were estimated by permuting HLA or CMV assignments 20 times. In a later analysis, co-occurring TCRs were grouped with DBSCAN, and TCRdist sequence similarity was added when clustering was performed within HLA-allele-positive subsets. For co-occurrence clustering, repertoires with fewer than 30,000 or more than 120,000 public chains were excluded, along with roughly 5 repertoires with anomalous nucleotide sharing. TCRdb holds this immuneACCESS table with in-frame rearrangements only. Some clones are missing; in checked studies, unresolved V genes explain under half, and the rest has no known cause. V, J and clone size derive from that table, while D and trimming were established from the DNA sequence. For this sample the table gives about 300,000 clones, of which more than 80% were detected only once. The ten largest clonotypes hold around 3.7% of the sample.

General conclusions and limits of the study: In a later analysis, TCR association rates were found to vary across HLA loci, with the most associated TCRs seen for DRB1 alleles and the fewest for HLA-C alleles. Because counts were too low, approximately 15 rarely observed V segments, including chromosome 9 orphons, were excluded from the earlier analysis of fewer than 650 of the donors. A cluster of highly shared sequence variants was judged likely to represent a technical artifact of the sequencing pipeline. The only immune exposure information available for the cohort was CMV serostatus. A later analysis associated roughly 17,000 TCR beta sequences with specific HLA alleles at a false discovery rate of 0.05. Compared with the approximately 670-donor mean, donors in an Asian-associated ancestry cluster had fewer N-insertions in productive TCRs, according to a later genetic analysis. In this cohort, only TCR beta chains were sequenced, and detectable features were limited by the absence of alpha or paired-chain data. While some public TCRs were present in many individuals, most TCR sequences turned up only very rarely across donors. In a later analysis, HLA-associated TCR beta chains showed more clonal expansion and lower generation probabilities than non-associated chains that were equally common. A further reported finding was that TCR beta sequences accurately predicted the HLA-A and HLA-B alleles for most subjects in the first cohort. The study listed around 160 TCR beta chains as associated with cytomegalovirus. Strong co-occurrence of HLA alleles, especially DR and DQ, made assigning TCR associations to individual alleles difficult. The classifier was reported to diagnose cytomegalovirus status with high specificity and sensitivity in both the original and validation cohorts. Because the 87-base-pair reads could not distinguish some IMGT-functional V segments, including TRBV6-2 and TRBV6-3, those segments were excluded. In vitro tests confirmed that three of the cytomegalovirus-associated TCR beta chains recognize cytomegalovirus antigens. In a later genetic analysis, a missense DCLRE1C variant was associated with V-gene and J-gene trimming of TCR beta chains, and the association was replicated in an independent cohort. In a later analysis, most CMV-associated TCR beta chains were found to appear HLA-restricted, with HLA associations seemingly driven largely by CMV exposure. Because HLA typing was unavailable for some donors at each locus, only the typed subset was used in association tests. In a later analysis, several top co-occurrence clusters were reported to appear linked to parvovirus B19, influenza, CMV and Epstein-Barr virus. According to the authors, the approach could potentially be generalized to other disease states and immunological phenotypes. Correlated functional status among segregating V segments might reflect linkage disequilibrium, but an unknown experimental factor could not be ruled out. In an earlier analysis of around 500 of the donors, most TCR beta V segments appeared in productive rearrangements about 87% or about 30% of the time, broadly matching IMGT annotations. The presence/absence analyses assumed that sequencing depth was roughly uniform across donors, and that assumption may not be true.

In total, roughly 710 healthy bone marrow donors made up the cohort. All cohort members were sampled while nominally healthy, although unrecorded immune exposures were likely present. The donor tested CMV seropositive, placing the donor among the 290 or so seropositive members of the cohort. A peripheral blood sample was provided by each donor, and peripheral blood mononuclear cells were used for TCR beta sequencing. The Qiagen DNeasy Blood Extraction Kit was used to extract genomic DNA from the blood cell samples. The sample was PBMCs. The sequence came from a middle-aged man in good health and CMV-seropositive. The chain is made from TRBV29-1 and TRBJ2-7, with TRBD2 matching 11 junction bases. This receptor carries the CDR3 CSVLVAGGYEQYF. DNA sequence: TGCAGCGTTCTGGTAGCGGGAGGGTACGAGCAGTACTTC.